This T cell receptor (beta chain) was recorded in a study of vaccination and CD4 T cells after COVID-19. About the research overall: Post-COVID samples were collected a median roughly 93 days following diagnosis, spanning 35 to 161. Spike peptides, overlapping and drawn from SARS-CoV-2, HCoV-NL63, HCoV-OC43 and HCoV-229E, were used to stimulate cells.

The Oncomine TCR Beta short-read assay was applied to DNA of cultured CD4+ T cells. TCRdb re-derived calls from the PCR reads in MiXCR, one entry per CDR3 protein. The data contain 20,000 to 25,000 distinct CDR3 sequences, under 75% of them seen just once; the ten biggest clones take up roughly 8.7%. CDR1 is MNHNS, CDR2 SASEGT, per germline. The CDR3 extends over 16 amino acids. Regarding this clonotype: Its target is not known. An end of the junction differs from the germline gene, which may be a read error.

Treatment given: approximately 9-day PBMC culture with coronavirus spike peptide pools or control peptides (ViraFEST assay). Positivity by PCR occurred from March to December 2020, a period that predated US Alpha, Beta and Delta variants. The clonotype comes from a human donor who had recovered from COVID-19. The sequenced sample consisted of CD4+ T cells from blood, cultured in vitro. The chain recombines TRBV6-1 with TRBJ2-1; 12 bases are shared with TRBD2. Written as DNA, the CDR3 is TGTGCCAGCAGTGCACAGACCCCCGGACTAGCGGGATTTTGGCTCTTC. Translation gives CASSAQTPGLAGFWLF.